This TCR beta chain is drawn from a study of T cells in Graves' hyperthyroidism and ophthalmopathy (dated 2019 in TCRdb). Broadly, across the study: Peripheral blood samples were taken at initial diagnosis, before any treatment was given. Whether ophthalmopathy could be predicted prospectively was tested in an independent validation cohort made up of about 20 hyperthyroidism patients plus 17 patients who later progressed to ophthalmopathy. To identify TCR V-J signatures that set the groups apart, the researchers used a discovery cohort of about a hundred patients, made up of around 42 with Graves' ophthalmopathy and 57 with stable Graves' hyperthyroidism. For training and testing, the 80 to 100 patients in the discovery cohort were randomly divided in a 7:3 ratio. The paper describes TCR Vbeta CDR3 sequencing of 135 peripheral blood samples, made up of roughly 40 ophthalmopathy patients, 70 to 75 hyperthyroidism patients and about 17 progressor patients. After blood sampling, hyperthyroidism patients were treated with methimazole at a starting dose of 30 mg daily, and ophthalmopathy patients were treated with high-dose intravenous methylprednisolone. In roughly six Graves' hyperthyroidism patients, the study also compared T-cell repertoires from thyroid tissue with T-cell repertoires from blood.

In its sample, this clonotype was seen many times. What this receptor recognizes is not known. Qualities for individual bases were not recorded, and no much larger clone is one base off. Findings and caveats that apply to the study as a whole: A 13 V-J signature model separated ophthalmopathy from stable hyperthyroidism, with approximately 86% sensitivity and 81.08% specificity in cross-validation and 80%/75% in testing. In validation, the model predicted progression to ophthalmopathy a median of roughly 6.2 months before onset, with about 71% sensitivity and roughly 79% specificity. Most expanded thyroid clonotypes (frequency above 0.001) were also detected in blood, a finding suggesting that blood repertoires may reflect thyroid immune responses. No statistical method was used to fix the sample size in advance, and group allocation was not hidden from the investigators.

Ophthalmopathy patients had moderately to severely active disease, with a Clinical Activity Score of 3 or more, a NOSPECS grade of 4 or more, and a disease duration of less than 3 months. Patients with uncontrolled infections, other autoimmune diseases, pregnancy or lactation were excluded. Diagnoses were based on clinical symptoms, serum thyroxine and TRAb, thyroid ultrasound and orbital computed tomography. PBMCs were isolated from more than 9 ml of fresh peripheral blood by Ficoll-Paque density gradient centrifugation. Trizol reagent was used to extract total RNA, and RNA quality was then checked on an Agilent 2100 Bioanalyzer. TCR beta CDR3 regions were amplified from RNA transcripts. A first-round RT-PCR of the TCR CDR3 used the HTBI primer set with the Qiagen OneStep RT-PCR kit. A second multiplex PCR round built the libraries, followed by size selection and purification. Paired-end sequencing of the libraries was performed with 100 bp reads on an Illumina HiSeq2000. On the study's bioinformatics: SOAPnuke was used to process the raw data, removing reads that contained adapters or uncalled bases, had a mean Phred below 15, or lacked an exact match to the constant primer or identifier. High-quality paired reads were merged using COPE v1.2.5, and each unique nucleotide sequence was defined as a clonotype. MiTCR v1.1 was used to align the clonotypes against IMGT TRBV, TRBD and TRBJ reference segments. The analysis was restricted to V-J combinations with a frequency above 0.0001, which together covered about 99% of the repertoires. The TCS score was defined as the ratio of F50 (clonal expansion) to E x V (chaos), calculated using BLOSUM62-based TCRdist between CDR3 peptides within each V-J. Welch's t-statistics and random forest reduced some 510 V-J features to some 14, which were used in a naive Bayes classifier (R e1071). TCRdb applied fastp at Q25 and MiXCR to the public reads, then kept only in-frame beta chains. For every CDR3 protein sequence, its rows merge into one entry that carries the most common genes and DNA. TCRdb assigned the V and J calls; the authors' analysis was not used. This sample has 500,000 to 650,000 distinct CDR3 sequences in its table, and roughly 18% of those were observed once. The ten top clones hold about 16% of the sample.

Material for sequencing was blood. This sequence originates from a woman under 30 with Graves' ophthalmopathy.

CDR3 protein: CASRGSPGETQYF. The DNA is TGTGCCAGCAGGGGGTCCCCCGGGGAGACCCAGTACTTC. Rearrangement joined TRBV10-3 to TRBJ2-5, with 7 junctional bases fitting TRBD1. The junction shows trimming of 10 bases on V and 5 bases on J, and the gene matches do not reach 10 bases of it. The CDR3 holds 13 amino acids from the cysteine to the phenylalanine. The kept DNA is CDR3 alone, 39 bases in frame from the first base. For CDR1 and CDR2, the germline V gene lists ENHRY and SYGVKD.